This T cell receptor (beta chain) was observed in a study of T cells in Graves' hyperthyroidism and ophthalmopathy. Using RNA transcripts as the source, TCR beta CDR3 regions were amplified. When the TCR CDR3 underwent first-round RT-PCR, the HTBI primer set was used. TCRdb independently ran MiXCR on the multiplex PCR reads; one entry per CDR3 protein. The sample includes roughly 290,000 distinct CDR3 sequences, about 14% of them seen just once. This clonotype was observed many times. This receptor was taken from a woman aged 25 to 39 with Graves' hyperthyroidism that later progressed to Graves' ophthalmopathy. The sequenced sample was blood.

The CDR3 sequence: CASSLAGPAATYEQYF. The CDR3 DNA follows: TGTGCCAGCAGCTTGGCCGGGCCGGCGGCTACCTACGAGCAGTACTTC. V is TRBV5-5 and J is TRBJ2-7; D not certain. CDR1 is SGHKS and CDR2 is YYEKEE in the germline V gene (reference sequence). V was shortened by 0 bases and J by 2 bases, with 15 bases between the two germline ends. This CDR3 has 16 residues.